The source of this T cell receptor (beta chain) is a study of CD8 T cells in ankylosing spondylitis. CDR3 length: 14 amino acids. The germline CDR1 and CDR2 sequences are SGHTA and FQGNSA. V lost 4 bases to trimming and J lost 4 bases, with 12 bases between them. Notes on the study in general: Before this, some motif variants had been reported in reactive arthritis synovial fluid and blood. Characteristic, it appeared, of ankylosing spondylitis blood was a TCR beta motif of roughly eight highly homologous variants.

One entry per CDR3 protein results from TCRdb running MiXCR on the 5' RACE reads. In the table there are about 260,000 distinct CDR3 sequences, 20% to 30% of which are singletons. In its sample, this clonotype was seen once. Its antigen is as yet unknown. This chain links TRBV7-2 with TRBJ2-3; perhaps TRBD1 as D (6 bases). The clonotype was recovered from a male donor with ankylosing spondylitis or in good health (not recorded which). Material: blood, either unsorted or a sorted T cell fraction (not recorded which). The DNA of the CDR3 is TGTGCCAGCAGCTCACCGGGACAACCAGATACGCAGTATTTT. Translation gives CASSSPGQPDTQYF.